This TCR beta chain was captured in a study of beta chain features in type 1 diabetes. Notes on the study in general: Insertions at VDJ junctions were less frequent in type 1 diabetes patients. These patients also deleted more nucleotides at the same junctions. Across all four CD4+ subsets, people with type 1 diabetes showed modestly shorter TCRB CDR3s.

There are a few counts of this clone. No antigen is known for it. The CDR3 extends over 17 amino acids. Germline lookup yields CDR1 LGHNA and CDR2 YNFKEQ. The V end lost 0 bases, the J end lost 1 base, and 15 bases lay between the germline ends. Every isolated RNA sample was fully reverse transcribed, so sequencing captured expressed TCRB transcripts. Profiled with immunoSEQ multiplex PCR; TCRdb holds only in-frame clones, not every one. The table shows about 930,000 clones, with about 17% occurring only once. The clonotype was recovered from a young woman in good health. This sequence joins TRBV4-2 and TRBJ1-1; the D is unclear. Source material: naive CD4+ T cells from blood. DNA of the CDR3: TGTGCCAGCAGCCAAGATGTCTTCGGCAAACCGAACACTGAAGCTTTCTTT. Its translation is CASSQDVFGKPNTEAFF.